Each of the 9 T cell receptor beta chains below was sequenced from the same sample in a study of CD8+CD57+ T cells in acquired aplastic anemia. CDR3 and TCR beta VDJ profiling relied on genomic DNA as the template. TCRdb reanalysed the reads using MiXCR and keeps one entry per CDR3 protein. This table has 100,000 to 150,000 distinct CDR3 sequences, over 30% appearing once. Those patients picked for sequencing had displayed CD8+CD57+ cell expansion on flow cytometry. Sequenced sample: sorted CD4+, CD8+, or CD8+CD57+ T cells (not recorded which) from PBMCs. Source of these receptors: a human donor with aplastic anemia.

This clonotype was found many times. The V and J genes are TRBV30 and TRBJ1-2; TRBD1 might be the D (6 bases). V was pared by 4 bases and J by 7 bases, with 13 bases between. The CDR3 has 12 amino acids. Germline assignment: CDR1 GTSNPN and CDR2 SVGIG (reference sequence). The CDR3 here is CAWKGPRGGYTF. CDR3 nucleotides: TGTGCCTGGAAGGGTCCCAGGGGTGGCTACACCTTC.

This clonotype was counted only a few times. The rearrangement joins TRBV12-5 to TRBJ1-1; 8 nucleotides agree with TRBD1. The germline V gene has CDR1 LGHNT and CDR2 FRNRAP. The CDR3 covers 16 residues. V trimming: 0 bases; J trimming: 1 base; junction bases outside the gene matches: 4. In DNA, the CDR3 is TGTGCTAGTGGTTTGGTAATCGGACAGGGGAACACTGAAGCTTTCTTT. Translation: CASGLVIGQGNTEAFF.

The chain is built from TRBV18 and TRBJ2-7, with D hard to call. Between the trimmed V and J ends, which lost 3 bases and 0 bases, there was a span of 9 bases. Germline CDR1 and CDR2: KGHSH and LQKENI. The CDR3 consists of 14 residues. The CDR3 DNA sequence: TGTGCCAGCTCACCCTCAACATCCTCCTACGAGCAGTACGTC. This gives the protein CASSPSTSSYEQYV.

This clonotype was found a few times. The chain employs TRBV7-2 and TRBJ1-5; D is ambiguous. The germline V and J ends were trimmed by 3 bases and 3 bases, with 12 bases remaining between them. This CDR3 comprises 15 residues. Germline V lookup: CDR1 SGHTA, CDR2 FQGNSA. CDR3: CASSLLWKSNQPQHF. Here the CDR3 DNA reads TGTGCCAGCAGCTTGCTTTGGAAGTCCAATCAGCCCCAGCATTTT. Using reference TRBV7-2 and TRBJ1-5 for the parts outside the CDR3, the full variable domain is GAGVSQSPSNKVTEKGKDVELRCDPISGHTALYWYRQSLGQGLEFLIYFQGNSAPDKSGLPSDRFSAERTGGSVSTLTIQRTQQEDSAVYLCASSLLWKSNQPQHFGDGTRLSIL.

This clonotype showed up just a few times. A read error may be the cause here, since a much bigger clone is one base away. A read error is likely, as this CDR3 ends without the conserved phenylalanine or tryptophan. DNA for the CDR3: TGTGCCAGCAGCCAAGATCGGTTGGGGGAGAACACTGAAGCTTTCCTT. Amino acids: CASSQDRLGENTEAFL. The J gene is TRBJ1-1, the V gene TRBV14, with TRBD1 as a possible D gene (5 bases). The CDR3 extends over 16 amino acids. Germline values: CDR1 SGHDN, CDR2 FVKESK. V dropped 0 bases and J dropped 1 base, with 12 bases sitting between them.

This clonotype was observed at least ten times. The chain combines TRBV20-1 with TRBJ1-3; 9 bases fit TRBD1. Germline CDR1 is DFQATT and CDR2 is SNEGSKA (reference sequence). Trimming at V came to 0 bases and at J to 4 bases, leaving 1 base not matched to a gene. This CDR3 has 14 residues. CDR3 nucleotides: TGCAGTGCTAGAGATGGGACAGGGGGAAACACCATATATTTT. Translated, it gives CSARDGTGGNTIYF.

This clonotype was seen many times. The DNA for the CDR3 is TGTGCCACCAGTGATTTTGGCGGGAAGGAGTACTTC. Translating gives CATSDFGGKEYF. V is TRBV24-1 and J is TRBJ2-7, with a possible D match to TRBD2 (6 bases). Germline CDR1 KGHDR, CDR2 SFDVKD. The CDR3 loop spans 12 amino acids. Trimming left V 1 base short and J 11 bases short, with 11 bases between.

This clonotype came up once. The V and J genes are TRBV19 and TRBJ1-5; D perhaps matches TRBD1 (5 bases). CDR1 and CDR2 from the germline V gene are LNHDA and SQIVND (reference sequence). This CDR3 has 15 amino acids. Between the trimmed V and J ends, which lost 3 bases and 2 bases, there was a span of 11 bases. For the CDR3, the DNA is TGTGCCAGTAGTATCGTTAGCAGGGGCAATCAGCCCCAGCATTTT. Protein product: CASSIVSRGNQPQHF.

This clonotype occurred many times. J is TRBJ1-4 and V is TRBV6-1; TRBD1 agrees at 9 bases. Germline lookup yields CDR1 MNHNS and CDR2 SASEGT. The ends lost 7 bases at V and 7 bases at J; junction bases unmatched: 7. This CDR3 region has 14 residues. CDR3 DNA: TGTGCCAGCAAGACCGGGACAGGGAGTGAAAAACTGTTTTTT. It is translated as CASKTGTGSEKLFF.